This T cell receptor beta chain was captured in a study of blood T cells in healthy people across ages. For the second PCR, which ran for about 6 to 11 cycles, a sample-barcoded 5' primer and a J-beta primer mix were used. Every single cDNA molecule received a tag from a template-switch adaptor with 12 random nucleotides. TCRdb re-derived calls from the 5' RACE reads in MiXCR, one entry per CDR3 protein. Among roughly 800,000 distinct CDR3 sequences listed, approximately 35% were seen once. Healthy Caucasian individuals from Russia aged roughly 6 to 90 were enrolled as donors. A remark on this clonotype: Antigen: not known.

General observations from the study: Estimates drawn from one million T cells were deemed to understate diversity.

The CDR3 sequence is 12 residues long. The ends were cut back, 2 bases at V and 6 bases at J, with 4 bases in the middle. The specimen sequenced was blood. This TCR was sampled from a man aged 18 to 30 in good health. This sequence joins TRBV12-3 or TRBV12-4 and TRBJ2-2; D gene uncertain. The CDR3 coding sequence is TGTGCCAGCAGTTTAACCCCCGGGGAGCTGTTTTTT. It translates to CASSLTPGELFF.